These T cell receptor beta chains were read from a single sample in a study of blood T cell repertoires in COVID-19. Data came from immunoSEQ multiplex PCR; TCRdb stores just in-frame clones and leaves some out. The data show about 230,000 clones, nearly 90% seen once. The sample comprised PBMCs or T cells enriched from blood (not recorded which). The receptors were sampled from a woman younger than 45 with acute COVID-19. CDR3s include the opening cysteine and the closing phenylalanine or tryptophan. Fields, in order: J gene, V gene, D gene, clone size, CDR3 DNA, CDR3 protein. The D gene is left open where the match is weak. Rows give clone size only sometimes, using once, few, many, or a class for an expanded clone.

j_gene: TRBJ1-1; v_gene: TRBV5-4; d_gene: .; abundance: .; CDR3nt: TGTGCCAGCAGCTTGGAAGGGGAACTGAACACTGAAGCTTTCTTT; CDR3aa: CASSLEGELNTEAFF
j_gene: TRBJ2-3; v_gene: TRBV24-1; d_gene: .; abundance: few; CDR3nt: TGTGCCACCCAGGCGCGGGGCACAGATACGCAGTATTTT; CDR3aa: CATQARGTDTQYF
j_gene: TRBJ1-1; v_gene: TRBV10-3; d_gene: .; abundance: .; CDR3nt: TGTGCCATCAGTGTTGACAGCTCGAACACTGAAGCTTTCTTT; CDR3aa: CAISVDSSNTEAFF
j_gene: TRBJ2-1; v_gene: TRBV7-6; d_gene: TRBD2; abundance: .; CDR3nt: TGTGCCAGCAGCTTAGCGACTAGCGGGAGGCGTGAGCAGTTCTTC; CDR3aa: CASSLATSGRREQFF
j_gene: TRBJ1-1; v_gene: TRBV5-1; d_gene: .; abundance: .; CDR3nt: TGCGCCAGCAGCTCGGACAGTGAAGCTTTCTTT; CDR3aa: CASSSDSEAFF
j_gene: TRBJ2-2; v_gene: TRBV19; d_gene: .; abundance: .; CDR3nt: TGTGCCAGTAATGGACAGCTCACCGGGGAGCTGTTTTTT; CDR3aa: CASNGQLTGELFF
j_gene: TRBJ2-1; v_gene: TRBV2; d_gene: .; abundance: .; CDR3nt: TGTGCCAGCAGCCGGGGTGGAGGGCTAGGTACTGTAGAGCAGTTCTTC; CDR3aa: CASSRGGGLGTVEQFF
j_gene: TRBJ1-5; v_gene: TRBV19; d_gene: .; abundance: .; CDR3nt: TGTGCCAGTAGGCGACTCGACCTACGTAATCAGCCCCAGCATTTT; CDR3aa: CASRRLDLRNQPQHF
j_gene: TRBJ2-3; v_gene: TRBV6-5; d_gene: .; abundance: .; CDR3nt: TGTGCCAGCAGCACGGGGGATACGCAGTATTTT; CDR3aa: CASSTGDTQYF
j_gene: TRBJ1-1; v_gene: TRBV4-1; d_gene: .; abundance: .; CDR3nt: TGCGCCAGCAGCCAAGCCCCTCGGGGGGCAGGCGGGGCTTTCTTT; CDR3aa: CASSQAPRGAGGAFF
j_gene: TRBJ2-1; v_gene: TRBV19; d_gene: .; abundance: .; CDR3nt: TGTGCCAGTACGGCGGGTCTGGATTCCTACAATGAGCAGTTCTTC; CDR3aa: CASTAGLDSYNEQFF
j_gene: TRBJ2-1; v_gene: TRBV7-7; d_gene: .; abundance: .; CDR3nt: TGTGCCAGCAGCGTCTGGGAGGCAGGGAGCAATGAGCAGTTCTTC; CDR3aa: CASSVWEAGSNEQFF
j_gene: TRBJ1-4; v_gene: TRBV25-1; d_gene: .; abundance: .; CDR3nt: TGTGCCAGCAGTTCGGGGTATGACGAAAAACTGTTTTTT; CDR3aa: CASSSGYDEKLFF
j_gene: TRBJ1-1; v_gene: TRBV7-8; d_gene: .; abundance: .; CDR3nt: TGTGCCAGCAGCTTAGTTAACGGGAACACTGAAGCTTTCTTT; CDR3aa: CASSLVNGNTEAFF
j_gene: TRBJ2-7; v_gene: TRBV28; d_gene: .; abundance: .; CDR3nt: TGTGCCAGCAGTTTGGTTTGGGAGGAGATCTCCTACGAGCAGTACTTC; CDR3aa: CASSLVWEEISYEQYF
j_gene: TRBJ1-6; v_gene: TRBV6-5; d_gene: TRBD1; abundance: .; CDR3nt: TGTGCCAGCAGTTTAGCCAGGACAGGGTTGGGTTCACCCCTCCACTTT; CDR3aa: CASSLARTGLGSPLHF
j_gene: TRBJ1-4; v_gene: TRBV4-2; d_gene: .; abundance: .; CDR3nt: TGTGCCAGCAGCCAACCATCAGGGGAACGAGAAAAACTGTTTTTT; CDR3aa: CASSQPSGEREKLFF
j_gene: TRBJ1-6; v_gene: TRBV6-5; d_gene: .; abundance: .; CDR3nt: TGTGCCAGCAGTTTTAGCCCCCATAATTCACCCCTCCACTTT; CDR3aa: CASSFSPHNSPLHF
j_gene: TRBJ2-7; v_gene: TRBV10-2; d_gene: .; abundance: once; CDR3nt: TGCGCCAGCAGTGAGGATGACAGTCGTAACCCCTACGAGCAGTACTTC; CDR3aa: CASSEDDSRNPYEQYF
j_gene: TRBJ1-2; v_gene: TRBV13; d_gene: .; abundance: .; CDR3nt: TGTGCCAGCAGCTTCGCGGGGACGGGGCGGGAAGGCTACACCTTC; CDR3aa: CASSFAGTGREGYTF
j_gene: TRBJ1-3; v_gene: TRBV11-2; d_gene: TRBD1; abundance: .; CDR3nt: TGTGCCAGCAGCCGAGTCGACCGGACAGGGGGGTTCTCTGGAAACACCATATATTTT; CDR3aa: CASSRVDRTGGFSGNTIYF
j_gene: TRBJ2-5; v_gene: TRBV5-1; d_gene: TRBD2; abundance: .; CDR3nt: TGCGCCAGCAGCTCCTGGATAGCGGGGGGGCAGGAGACCCAGTACTTC; CDR3aa: CASSSWIAGGQETQYF
j_gene: TRBJ2-3; v_gene: TRBV9; d_gene: TRBD1; abundance: .; CDR3nt: TGTGCCAGCAGCTTCTCTCGTTGGGACAGTAACACAGATACGCAGTATTTT; CDR3aa: CASSFSRWDSNTDTQYF
j_gene: TRBJ1-2; v_gene: TRBV10-2; d_gene: .; abundance: once; CDR3nt: TGCGCCAGCAGTGAGGACAGGTGGAACGGCTACACCTTC; CDR3aa: CASSEDRWNGYTF
j_gene: TRBJ1-2; v_gene: TRBV9; d_gene: TRBD1; abundance: few; CDR3nt: TGTGCCAGCAGCGCATACCAGGGGGCTACTAACTATGGCTACACCTTC; CDR3aa: CASSAYQGATNYGYTF
j_gene: TRBJ1-2; v_gene: TRBV12-3/TRBV12-4; d_gene: TRBD1; abundance: .; CDR3nt: TGTGCCAGCAAACTGGACAGGGCTTATGGCTACACCTTC; CDR3aa: CASKLDRAYGYTF
j_gene: TRBJ2-3; v_gene: TRBV7-8; d_gene: TRBD2; abundance: .; CDR3nt: TGTGCCAGCAGCTTAGTGGGCTCTAGCGGGGGTCGGAATACGCAGTATTTT; CDR3aa: CASSLVGSSGGRNTQYF
j_gene: TRBJ1-2; v_gene: TRBV7-2; d_gene: .; abundance: few; CDR3nt: TGTGCCAGCAGCCCTGGGGGGGGAACTAACTATGGCTACACCTTC; CDR3aa: CASSPGGGTNYGYTF
j_gene: TRBJ1-2; v_gene: TRBV18; d_gene: TRBD1; abundance: .; CDR3nt: TGTGCCAGCTCACCACCTGCCGGGACAGGGACAGATGGCTACACCTTC; CDR3aa: CASSPPAGTGTDGYTF
j_gene: TRBJ2-7; v_gene: TRBV12-5; d_gene: .; abundance: .; CDR3nt: TGTGCTAGTGGCCAGACAGCCAACTACGAGCAGTACTTC; CDR3aa: CASGQTANYEQYF
j_gene: TRBJ1-6; v_gene: TRBV18; d_gene: TRBD1; abundance: .; CDR3nt: TGTGCCAGCTCACCTTTTAGCGGACAGGGGGTCGGTTCACCCCTCCACTTT; CDR3aa: CASSPFSGQGVGSPLHF
j_gene: TRBJ2-7; v_gene: TRBV20-1; d_gene: .; abundance: .; CDR3nt: TGCAGTGCGGTACAGGGCTACGAGCAGTACTTC; CDR3aa: CSAVQGYEQYF
j_gene: TRBJ1-6; v_gene: TRBV9; d_gene: .; abundance: .; CDR3nt: TGTGCCAGCGGACGGGACACCCGGTCACCCCTCCACTTT; CDR3aa: CASGRDTRSPLHF
j_gene: TRBJ1-2; v_gene: TRBV3-1/TRBV3-2; d_gene: .; abundance: .; CDR3nt: TGTGCCAGCAGCCCCCGGAGCAGGGTGGGGGGCTACACCTTC; CDR3aa: CASSPRSRVGGYTF
j_gene: TRBJ1-1; v_gene: TRBV18; d_gene: .; abundance: once; CDR3nt: TGTGCCAGCTCACCCCCAGGGGTAACTGAAGCTTTCTTT; CDR3aa: CASSPPGVTEAFF
j_gene: TRBJ1-4; v_gene: TRBV13; d_gene: TRBD1; abundance: .; CDR3nt: TGTGCCAGCAGCTTAAAGGGGACAGGCCCAACTAATGAAAAACTGTTTTTT; CDR3aa: CASSLKGTGPTNEKLFF
j_gene: TRBJ2-1; v_gene: TRBV5-1; d_gene: TRBD1; abundance: .; CDR3nt: TGCGCCAGCAGCAAGGACAGGGCACATGAGCAGTTCTTC; CDR3aa: CASSKDRAHEQFF
j_gene: TRBJ2-5; v_gene: TRBV9; d_gene: .; abundance: .; CDR3nt: TGTGCCAGCAGCGCCTCCGGACAATCGGAGACCCAGTACTTC; CDR3aa: CASSASGQSETQYF
j_gene: TRBJ2-1; v_gene: TRBV5-1; d_gene: .; abundance: few; CDR3nt: TGCGCCAGCAGCTGGGGCGTTGGCGAGCATTTCTTC; CDR3aa: CASSWGVGEHFF
j_gene: TRBJ1-5; v_gene: TRBV19; d_gene: .; abundance: .; CDR3nt: TGTGCCAGTAGTATTGCAGGGAGCAATCAGCCCCAGCATTTT; CDR3aa: CASSIAGSNQPQHF
j_gene: TRBJ2-6; v_gene: TRBV5-1; d_gene: TRBD1; abundance: .; CDR3nt: TGCGCCAGCAGCTCCGGACAGGTCTTAGATCTAACTGGGGCCAACGTCCTGACTTTC; CDR3aa: CASSSGQVLDLTGANVLTF
j_gene: TRBJ1-6; v_gene: TRBV6-1; d_gene: TRBD1; abundance: .; CDR3nt: TGTGCCAGCAGTGAAGGGGGGACAGGGCGTTATTCACCCCTCCACTTT; CDR3aa: CASSEGGTGRYSPLHF
j_gene: TRBJ1-4; v_gene: TRBV6-5; d_gene: .; abundance: once; CDR3nt: TGTGCCAGCAGAAAAATTACATCAACTAATGAAAAACTGTTTTTT; CDR3aa: CASRKITSTNEKLFF
j_gene: TRBJ2-5; v_gene: TRBV5-8; d_gene: .; abundance: .; CDR3nt: TGTGCCAGCAGAGGGGAAGTGGAGACCCAGTACTTC; CDR3aa: CASRGEVETQYF
j_gene: TRBJ1-2; v_gene: TRBV4-3; d_gene: .; abundance: .; CDR3nt: TGCGCCAGCAGCCAAGGTCGGGGGTCTGGCTACACCTTC; CDR3aa: CASSQGRGSGYTF
j_gene: TRBJ2-7; v_gene: TRBV30; d_gene: .; abundance: .; CDR3nt: TGTGCCTGGAGCCCACAGGGTAACTACGAGCAGTACTTC; CDR3aa: CAWSPQGNYEQYF
j_gene: TRBJ2-7; v_gene: TRBV4-1; d_gene: TRBD1; abundance: .; CDR3nt: TGCGCCAGCAGCCATCAACAGACACCGGGACAGGGGGTCTCCTACGAGCAGTACTTC; CDR3aa: CASSHQQTPGQGVSYEQYF
j_gene: TRBJ1-4; v_gene: TRBV5-1; d_gene: TRBD1; abundance: .; CDR3nt: TGCGCCAGCAGCTTGGCTGGGACAGGGTATGAAAAACTGTTTTTT; CDR3aa: CASSLAGTGYEKLFF
j_gene: TRBJ2-1; v_gene: TRBV10-1; d_gene: TRBD2; abundance: .; CDR3nt: TGCGCCAGCAGTGATAGACTAGCGGGGATCGGTGAGCAGTTCTTC; CDR3aa: CASSDRLAGIGEQFF
j_gene: TRBJ2-3; v_gene: TRBV7-8; d_gene: TRBD2; abundance: .; CDR3nt: TGTGCCAGCAGCTCATCGACATCCCTACTTCCTAGCGGGGGGGCCGAAGATACGCAGTATTTT; CDR3aa: CASSSSTSLLPSGGAEDTQYF